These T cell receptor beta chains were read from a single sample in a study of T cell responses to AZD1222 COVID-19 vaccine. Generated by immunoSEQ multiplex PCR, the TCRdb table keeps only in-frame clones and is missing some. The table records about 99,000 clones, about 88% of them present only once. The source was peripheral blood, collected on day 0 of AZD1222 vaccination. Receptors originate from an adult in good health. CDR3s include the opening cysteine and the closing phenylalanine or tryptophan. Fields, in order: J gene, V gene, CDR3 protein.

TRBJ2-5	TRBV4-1	CASSPRDRTQETQYF
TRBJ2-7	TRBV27	CASSQRGNYEQYF
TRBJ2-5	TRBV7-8	CASCSAYQETQYF
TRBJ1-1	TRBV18	CASSLGQRAEAFF
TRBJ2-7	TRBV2	CASRSNLVSF
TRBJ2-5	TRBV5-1	CASSLADRGYGETQYF
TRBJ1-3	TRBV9	CASSPPAGNTIYF
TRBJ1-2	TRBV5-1	CASSEQGRYGYTF
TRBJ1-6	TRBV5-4	CASSSDSSSYNSPLHF
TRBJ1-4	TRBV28	CASSLSDRAEKLFF
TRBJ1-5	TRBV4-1	CASSPTGYSNQPQHF
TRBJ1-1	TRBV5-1	CASSRREGGNTEAFF
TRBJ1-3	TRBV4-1	CASSQQESSGNTIYF
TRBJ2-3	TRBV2	CASNRDYLTDTQYF
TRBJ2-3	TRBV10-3	CAIRLSGGSDTQYF
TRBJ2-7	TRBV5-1	CASSLGDRVSEQYF
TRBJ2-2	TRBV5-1	CASSLRGHAKNTGELFF
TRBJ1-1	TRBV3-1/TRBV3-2	CASSQLYSNTEAFF
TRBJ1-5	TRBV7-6	CASSLWGRYSNQPQHF
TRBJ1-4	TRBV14	CASSRGLNEKLFF
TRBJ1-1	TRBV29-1	CSVEAQPNTEAFF
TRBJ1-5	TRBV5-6	CASSPQGISNQPQHF
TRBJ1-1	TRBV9	CASSTHTGMDTEAFF
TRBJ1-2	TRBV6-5	CASSYRETGGYGYTF
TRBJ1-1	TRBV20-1	CSASQGFMNTEAFF
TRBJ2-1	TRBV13	CASSTPSGANEQFF
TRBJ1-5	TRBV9	CASSVGTDWAQPQHF
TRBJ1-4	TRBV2	CASSESGGGGEKLFF
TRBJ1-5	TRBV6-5	CASSPMISNQPQHF
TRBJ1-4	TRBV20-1	CSASEGSTNEKLFF
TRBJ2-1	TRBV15	CATRDSGNEQFF
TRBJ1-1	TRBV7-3	CASSAHRNTEAFF
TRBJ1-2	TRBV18	CASSPNQGTGGYTF
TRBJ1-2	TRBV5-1	CASSLVQRYGYTF
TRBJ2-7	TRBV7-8	CASSLWSPYYEQYF
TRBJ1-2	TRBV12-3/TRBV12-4	CASRMGPGGYTF
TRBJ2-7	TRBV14	CASSPSFGSYEQYF
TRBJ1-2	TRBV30	CAWSPWDRGGNYGYTF
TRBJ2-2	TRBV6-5	CATTGLRNTGELFF
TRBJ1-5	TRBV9	CASSVGQTGNQPQHF
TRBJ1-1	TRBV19	CASSIQFEAFF
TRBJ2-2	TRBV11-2	CASSVQGDGELFF
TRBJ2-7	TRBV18	CASSRGTGSSYEQYF
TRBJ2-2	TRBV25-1	CASSPSQGLNTGELFF
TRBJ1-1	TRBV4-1	CASSHSSFGAFF
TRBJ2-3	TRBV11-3	CASSLVGGPTDTQYF
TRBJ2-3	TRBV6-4	CASSDSEGATDTQYF
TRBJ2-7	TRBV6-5	CASSRTSGAYEQYF
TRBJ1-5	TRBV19	CASRAGQRHNQPQHF
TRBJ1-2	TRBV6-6	CASRADRGLGGYTF